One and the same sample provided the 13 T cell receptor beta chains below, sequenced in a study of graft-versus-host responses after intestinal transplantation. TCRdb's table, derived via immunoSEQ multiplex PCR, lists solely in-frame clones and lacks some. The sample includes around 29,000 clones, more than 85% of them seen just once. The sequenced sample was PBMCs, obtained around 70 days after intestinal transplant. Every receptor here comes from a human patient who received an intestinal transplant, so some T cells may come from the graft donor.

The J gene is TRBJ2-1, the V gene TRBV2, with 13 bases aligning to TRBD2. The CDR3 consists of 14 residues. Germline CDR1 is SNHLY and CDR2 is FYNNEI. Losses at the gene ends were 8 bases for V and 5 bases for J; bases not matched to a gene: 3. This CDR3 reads CASRLAGGHNEQFF. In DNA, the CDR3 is TGTGCCAGCCGACTAGCGGGAGGCCACAATGAGCAGTTCTTC.

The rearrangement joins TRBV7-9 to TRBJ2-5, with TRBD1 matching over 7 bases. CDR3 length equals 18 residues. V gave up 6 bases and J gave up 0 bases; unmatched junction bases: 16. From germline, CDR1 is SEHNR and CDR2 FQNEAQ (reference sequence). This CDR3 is CASSPSPPGQNDQETQYF. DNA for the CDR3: TGTGCCAGCAGTCCGAGCCCGCCGGGACAGAACGACCAAGAGACCCAGTACTTC.

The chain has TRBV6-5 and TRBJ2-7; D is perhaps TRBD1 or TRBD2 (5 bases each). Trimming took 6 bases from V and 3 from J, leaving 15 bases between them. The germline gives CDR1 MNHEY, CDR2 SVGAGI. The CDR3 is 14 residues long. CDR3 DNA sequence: TGTGCCAGCAGGTTTTCCGGGGCATACTACGAGCAGTACTTC. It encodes CASRFSGAYYEQYF.

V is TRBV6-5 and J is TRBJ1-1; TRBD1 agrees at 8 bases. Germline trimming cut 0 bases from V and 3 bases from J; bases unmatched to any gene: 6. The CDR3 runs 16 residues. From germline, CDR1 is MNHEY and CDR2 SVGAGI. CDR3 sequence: CASSYSSQGAYTEAFF. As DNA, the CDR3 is TGTGCCAGCAGTTACTCATCTCAGGGGGCGTACACTGAAGCTTTCTTT.

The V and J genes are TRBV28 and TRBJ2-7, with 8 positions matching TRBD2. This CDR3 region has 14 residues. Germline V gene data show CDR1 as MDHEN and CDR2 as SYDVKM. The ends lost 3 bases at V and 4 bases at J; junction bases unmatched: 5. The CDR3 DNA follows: TGTGCCAGCAGTTTTACGGGAGGGCCGTACGAGCAGTACTTC. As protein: CASSFTGGPYEQYF.

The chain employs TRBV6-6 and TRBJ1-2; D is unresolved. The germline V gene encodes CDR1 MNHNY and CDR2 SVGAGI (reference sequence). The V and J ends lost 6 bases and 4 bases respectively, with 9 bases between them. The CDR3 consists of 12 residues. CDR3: CASRQISYGYTF. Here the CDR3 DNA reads TGTGCCAGCAGACAGATTAGCTATGGCTACACCTTC.

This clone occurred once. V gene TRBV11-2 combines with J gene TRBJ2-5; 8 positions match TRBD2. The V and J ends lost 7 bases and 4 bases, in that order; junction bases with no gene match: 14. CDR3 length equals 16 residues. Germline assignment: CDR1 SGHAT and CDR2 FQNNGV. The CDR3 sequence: CASTLFPGAGGETQYF. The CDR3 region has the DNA TGTGCCAGCACCCTTTTTCCAGGGGCGGGGGGAGAGACCCAGTACTTC.

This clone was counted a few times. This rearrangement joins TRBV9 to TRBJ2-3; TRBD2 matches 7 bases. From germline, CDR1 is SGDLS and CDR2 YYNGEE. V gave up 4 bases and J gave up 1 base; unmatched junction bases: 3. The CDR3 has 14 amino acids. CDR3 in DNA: TGTGCCAGCAGCACTCTAGCGGGCACAGATACGCAGTATTTT. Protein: CASSTLAGTDTQYF.

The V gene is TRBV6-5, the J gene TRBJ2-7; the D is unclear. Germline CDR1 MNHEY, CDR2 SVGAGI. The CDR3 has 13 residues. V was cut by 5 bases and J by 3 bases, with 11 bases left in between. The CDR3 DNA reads TGTGCCAGCAGTGAAGGTGCATTCTACGAGCAGTACTTC. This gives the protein CASSEGAFYEQYF.

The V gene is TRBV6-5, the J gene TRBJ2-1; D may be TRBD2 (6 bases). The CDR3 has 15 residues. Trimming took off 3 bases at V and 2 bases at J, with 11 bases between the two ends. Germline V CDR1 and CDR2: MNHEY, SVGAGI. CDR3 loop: CASSYRGSPYNEQFF. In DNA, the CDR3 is TGTGCCAGCAGTTATCGGGGGTCTCCCTACAATGAGCAGTTCTTC.

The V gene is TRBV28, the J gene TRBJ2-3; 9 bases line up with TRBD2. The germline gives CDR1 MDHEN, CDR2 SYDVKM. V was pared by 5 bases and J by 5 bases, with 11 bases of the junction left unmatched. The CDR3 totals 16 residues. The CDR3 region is CASSHRRTSAVDTQYF. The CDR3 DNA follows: TGTGCCAGCAGTCATCGCCGGACTAGCGCGGTAGATACGCAGTATTTT. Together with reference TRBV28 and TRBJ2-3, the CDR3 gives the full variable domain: DVKVTQSSRYLVKRTGEKVFLECVQDMDHENMFWYRQDPGLGLRLIYFSYDVKMKEKGDIPEGYSVSREKKERFSLILESASTNQTSMYLCASSHRRTSAVDTQYFGPGTRLTVL.

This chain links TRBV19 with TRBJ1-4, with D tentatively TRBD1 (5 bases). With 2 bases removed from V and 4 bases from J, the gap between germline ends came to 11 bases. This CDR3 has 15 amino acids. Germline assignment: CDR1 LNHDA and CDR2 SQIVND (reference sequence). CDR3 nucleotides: TGTGCCAGTAGTATACGTGACAGTCATAATGAAAAACTGTTTTTT. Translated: CASSIRDSHNEKLFF.

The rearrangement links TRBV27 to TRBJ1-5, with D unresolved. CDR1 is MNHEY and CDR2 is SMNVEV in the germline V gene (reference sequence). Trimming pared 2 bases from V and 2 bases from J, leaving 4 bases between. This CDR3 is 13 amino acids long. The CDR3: CASSLQGNQPQHF. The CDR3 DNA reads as TGTGCCAGCAGTTTACAGGGCAATCAGCCCCAGCATTTT.